The present T cell receptor (beta chain) was sequenced within a study of EBV T-cell therapy then PD-1 blockade in nasopharyngeal carcinoma. The treatment: AdE1-LMPpoly-expanded autologous EBV-specific T-cell therapy followed by anti-PD-1 nivolumab. Clones were read by immunoSEQ multiplex PCR, and TCRdb kept only the in-frame ones, dropping some. The table has about 17,000 clones, 75% to 90% seen once. As concerns this clone: Its specificity is not known.

The CDR3 length is 16 residues. Germline lookup yields CDR1 LGHNA and CDR2 YSLEER. Between the trimmed V and J ends, which lost 0 bases and 4 bases, there was a span of 14 bases. The J gene is TRBJ2-3, the V gene TRBV4-3; TRBD1 is a possible D gene (5 bases). Sample: CD8+ T cells from blood, taken at day 0 from a patient whose treatment included autologous EBV-specific T cells and nivolumab. The TCR sequence derives from a man in his forties with nasopharyngeal carcinoma. The CDR3, as DNA: TGCGCCAGCAGCCAAGACCAAGGGGTTGGGTCAGATACGCAGTATTTT. Translating it yields CASSQDQGVGSDTQYF.